This entry lists 9 T cell receptor beta chains sequenced from one sample in a study of T cell repertoires in cytomegalovirus infection. TCRdb fed the reads into MiXCR, producing one record per CDR3 protein. There are about 570,000 distinct CDR3 sequences in the sample; 40% occur only once, and around 46% lies in the top ten. These receptors have no identified antigens. The source material was cultured PBMCs, sampled from culture after CMV antigen stimulation. The source of these receptors is a human donor in good health (CMV status not recorded). Some clones in this sample may be carry-over from other donors' samples.

The rearrangement joins TRBV7-2 to TRBJ2-3; weak D call: TRBD2 (6 bases). Germline V gene sequence: CDR1 SGHTA, CDR2 FQGNSA. The V end was cut by 4 bases, the J end by 8 bases, with 22 bases between. CDR3 length: 16 residues. CDR3 amino acids: CASSWPRGGPSSTQYF. CDR3 coding DNA: TGTGCCAGCAGCTGGCCACGCGGAGGGCCATCCTCTACGCAGTATTTT.

This clonotype was recorded a few times. The genes are TRBV4-3 and TRBJ1-1, with TRBD1 matching 8 bases. The CDR3 length is 15 residues. V shed 3 bases, J shed 1 base, and the junction held 4 bases outside the gene matches. Germline values: CDR1 LGHNA, CDR2 YSLEER. Written as DNA, the CDR3 is TGCGCCAGCAGCCAGACCAGGGGGCGGAACACTGAAGCTTTCTTT. Its translation is CASSQTRGRNTEAFF.

This rearrangement joins TRBV7-2 to TRBJ2-7, with D tentatively TRBD2 (6 bases). The CDR3 sequence is 14 residues long. Germline V lookup: CDR1 SGHTA, CDR2 FQGNSA. V was shortened by 7 bases and J by 8 bases, with 21 bases between the two germline ends. CDR3 nucleotide sequence: TGTGCCAGCACCCTAGTTTGGGACTCTCGTAAGCAGTACTTC. As protein: CASTLVWDSRKQYF.

On this clonotype: One end of the junction fails to match germline, which may point to a read error. V is TRBV5-3 and J is TRBJ2-3, with TRBD2 matching 7 bases. TRBV5-3 is classed as an ORF, of uncertain function. This CDR3 is 16 amino acids long. The CDR3 loop is CASSLVREGSTDTQYF. In DNA form, the CDR3 reads TGTGCCAGCAGCTTGGTTAGGGAGGGTAGCACAGATACGCAGTATTTT.

The J gene is TRBJ2-7, the V gene TRBV12-3 or TRBV12-4; D is unclear. V was cut by 8 bases and J by 0 bases, with 11 bases left in between. The CDR3 totals 13 residues. CDR3 DNA sequence: TGTGCCAGCCTCGACACTGTCTCCTACGAGCAGTACTTC. It codes for CASLDTVSYEQYF.

The chain recombines TRBV7-4 with TRBJ1-4; D not resolved. The germline V and J ends were trimmed by 4 bases and 3 bases, with 9 bases remaining between them. The germline CDR1 and CDR2 sequences are SGHVT and SQSDAQ. The CDR3 is 14 residues long. CDR3 amino acids: CASSSYPANEKLFF. DNA for the CDR3: TGTGCCAGCAGCTCCTACCCTGCTAATGAAAAACTGTTTTTT.

This clonotype was counted ten times or more. For the CDR3, the DNA is TGTGCCAGCAGCCCCAGGGGAGAGGGCAATCAGCCCCAGCATTTT. Translated, it gives CASSPRGEGNQPQHF. V usage is TRBV7-2 and J usage is TRBJ1-5; maybe TRBD1 (6 bases). The germline gives CDR1 SGHTA, CDR2 FQGNSA. Trimming took off 5 bases at V and 2 bases at J, with 13 bases between the two ends. This CDR3 spans 15 amino acids.

The chain carries TRBV19 and TRBJ2-5, with D possibly TRBD2 on 5 matching bases. The CDR3 is 12 amino acids. Germline CDR1 reads LNHDA; CDR2 reads SQIVND (reference sequence). The V gene lost 10 bases and the J gene lost 6 bases, with 15 bases spanning the gap. The CDR3 is CATSEDGKTQYF. In DNA, the CDR3 is TGTGCCACATCAGAGGACGGGAAGACCCAGTACTTC.

The chain employs TRBV15 and TRBJ2-3; D is unresolved. V lost 0 bases and J lost 8, with 12 bases in between. Germline CDR1 LNHNV, CDR2 YYDKDF (reference sequence). The CDR3 is 14 residues long. The CDR3 loop reads CATSRDGPFGTQYF. The CDR3 DNA sequence: TGTGCCACCAGCAGAGATGGCCCCTTCGGTACGCAGTATTTT.